The rows below give T cell receptor beta chains drawn from one sample of a study of blood T cell repertoires in COVID-19. Method: immunoSEQ multiplex PCR; TCRdb's copy keeps in-frame clones and lacks some. The data show a few hundred thousand clones, 81% seen once. Sequencing was carried out using peripheral blood. All receptors derive from a human donor with acute or convalescent COVID-19. The donor label of this sample is uncertain. CDR3s include the opening cysteine and the closing phenylalanine or tryptophan. The D gene is left open where the match is weak.

TRBJ1-4 TRBV4-1 TRBD1 CASSLNDRVGEKLFF
TRBJ2-1 TRBV7-2 TRBD2 CASSFGLAGVGEQFF
TRBJ1-6 TRBV18 TRBD1 CASSPTDRGYNSPLHF
TRBJ1-1 TRBV25-1 - CASSEGTWAEAFF
TRBJ2-1 TRBV6-6 - CASSSPSDFYNEQFF
TRBJ1-4 TRBV2 - CASSADYNEKLFF
TRBJ1-6 TRBV6-5 - CASSRTSGSPLHF
TRBJ2-5 TRBV7-9 - CASSLGSSQWKETQYF
TRBJ2-1 TRBV28 - CASTSGVGNYNEQFF
TRBJ1-1 TRBV12-3/TRBV12-4 TRBD1 CASSDATGTEAFF